These T cell receptor beta chains were read from a single sample in a study of blood T cell repertoires in COVID-19. TCRdb's copy holds only in-frame clones and misses some; the assay was immunoSEQ multiplex PCR. The sample has 200,000 to 250,000 clones; about 80% are singletons. Input material: peripheral blood. The receptors were sampled from a woman older than 75 with COVID-19, enrolled during active disease. The CDR3 runs from the conserved cysteine through the conserved F or W. The D gene is left open where the match is weak. Where a row states a size, it is once, few, many or the class of an expanded clone; other rows omit it.

clone size | J gene | D gene | V gene | CDR3 protein | CDR3 DNA
few | TRBJ2-5 | - | TRBV3-1/TRBV3-2 | CASSQGTGLGQETQYF | TGTGCCAGCAGCCAAGGAACAGGCCTGGGGCAAGAGACCCAGTACTTC
- | TRBJ1-5 | - | TRBV6-4 | CASSEMGDTQPQHF | TGTGCCAGCAGTGAAATGGGGGACACTCAGCCCCAGCATTTT
few | TRBJ1-2 | - | TRBV6-5 | CASSYTPGADYGYTF | TGTGCCAGCAGTTATACACCAGGGGCGGACTATGGCTACACCTTC
- | TRBJ1-5 | - | TRBV5-6 | CASSPTGTDQPQHF | TGTGCCAGCAGCCCTACAGGGACCGATCAGCCCCAGCATTTT
- | TRBJ1-1 | TRBD1 | TRBV2 | CASNRGRENTEAFF | TGTGCCAGCAACAGGGGGCGCGAGAACACTGAAGCTTTCTTT
- | TRBJ1-1 | TRBD1 | TRBV6-4 | CASSPSTGGRSEAFF | TGTGCCAGCAGCCCATCGACAGGGGGCAGGTCTGAAGCTTTCTTT
- | TRBJ1-6 | TRBD1 | TRBV19 | CASSTSTGTNSPLHF | TGTGCCAGTAGTACATCGACAGGGACAAATTCACCCCTCCACTTT
- | TRBJ1-4 | - | TRBV21-1 | CASSISQGEINEKLFF | TGTGCCAGCAGCATAAGCCAGGGGGAGATAAATGAAAAACTGTTTTTT
once | TRBJ2-1 | - | TRBV5-5 | CASSLIANNEQFF | TGTGCCAGCAGCTTGATAGCCAACAATGAGCAGTTCTTC
- | TRBJ1-1 | - | TRBV2 | CAGGTEMNTEAFF | TGTGCCGGAGGGACGGAGATGAACACTGAAGCTTTCTTT
- | TRBJ2-5 | TRBD2 | TRBV15 | CATSPGGPSKETQYF | TGTGCCACCAGCCCGGGAGGGCCATCGAAGGAGACCCAGTACTTC
few | TRBJ2-2 | TRBD1 | TRBV10-1 | CASIHAGTGQPDTGELFF | TGCGCCAGCATCCACGCCGGGACAGGGCAACCGGACACCGGGGAGCTGTTTTTT
- | TRBJ2-3 | - | TRBV3-1/TRBV3-2 | CASSHGTDTQYF | TGTGCCAGCAGCCACGGGACAGATACGCAGTATTTT
- | TRBJ1-5 | TRBD1 | TRBV19 | CASRPTGGGGQPQHF | TGTGCCAGTAGACCTACAGGGGGCGGAGGTCAGCCCCAGCATTTT
few | TRBJ2-2 | TRBD2 | TRBV5-1 | CASSRVLAGSGELFF | TGCGCCAGCAGCCGGGTCCTAGCGGGATCCGGGGAGCTGTTTTTT
- | TRBJ1-3 | - | TRBV9 | CASSVAPMTASGNTIYF | TGTGCCAGCAGCGTCGCCCCTATGACAGCCTCTGGAAACACCATATATTTT
- | TRBJ1-1 | - | TRBV7-9 | CASTEPLSDRLPRAFF | TGTGCCAGCACCGAACCCCTTAGTGACAGGCTCCCGCGGGCTTTCTTT
- | TRBJ1-1 | - | TRBV5-1 | CASSLGALPGGMNTEAFF | TGCGCCAGCAGCTTGGGGGCCCTCCCGGGGGGCATGAACACTGAAGCTTTCTTT
- | TRBJ1-1 | - | TRBV28 | CASSPPTGMNTEAFF | TGTGCCAGCAGTCCCCCGACGGGGATGAACACTGAAGCTTTCTTT